The present T cell receptor (beta chain) was sequenced within a study of response to subunit inactivated influenza vaccine. Using its own MiXCR run on the RT-PCR reads, TCRdb lists one record per CDR3 protein. This sample has about 700,000 distinct CDR3 sequences, with approximately 15% found just once. Ten or more counts support this clonotype. Its antigen remains unidentified. Study-wide findings and caveats: Each seasonal influenza vaccination, the authors suggested, recruits few new T cells.

Germline CDR1 reads ENHRY; CDR2 reads SYGVKD. V lost 8 bases, J lost 1 base, and 3 bases stayed unmatched. This CDR3 contains 13 residues. Sample: PBMCs from blood, taken 14 to 15 days before vaccination. The receptor's source is a man aged 45-60 years who received an inactivated influenza vaccine. The rearrangement joins TRBV10-3 to TRBJ2-5, with 8 nucleotides matching TRBD1. The CDR3: CAIADRGQETQYF. The CDR3 DNA is TGTGCCATCGCAGACAGGGGCCAAGAGACCCAGTACTTC.